The 26 T cell receptor beta chains below all came from one sample that was sequenced in a study of T cells after yellow fever vaccination. MiXCR was run by TCRdb on the 5' RACE reads, yielding one entry per CDR3 protein. The table has 150,000 to 200,000 distinct CDR3 sequences, roughly 9.6% seen once. This material consisted of CD8+ T cells sorted from PBMCs, taken 15 days after the yellow fever booster vaccination. The receptors shown here come from a young man who received the YFV17D yellow fever vaccine.

This clonotype was observed at least ten times. V gene TRBV12-3 or TRBV12-4 combines with J gene TRBJ2-2; 9 bases map to TRBD1. After removal of 7 bases from V and 5 bases from J, the junction contained 2 bases not matched to a gene. The length of the CDR3 is 13 residues. The DNA for the CDR3 is TGTGCCAGCACCGGGACAGGGACCGGGGAGCTGTTTTTT. Translated, it gives CASTGTGTGELFF.

This clonotype was recorded many times. The rearrangement uses TRBV6-4 and TRBJ2-3; 11 nucleotides align to TRBD2. Per germline, CDR1 MRHNA and CDR2 SNTAGT. CDR3 length: 16 amino acids. J lost 6 bases, V lost 0 bases, and 5 bases had no gene match. The CDR3 protein is CASSDSASGGLDTQYF. CDR3 coding DNA: TGTGCCAGCAGTGACTCGGCTAGCGGGGGGCTGGATACGCAGTATTTT.

This CDR3 reads CASSPTGLNSPLHF. The CDR3 nucleotides are TGTGCCAGCAGCCCGACAGGGTTGAATTCACCCCTCCACTTT. The V gene is TRBV12-3 or TRBV12-4, the J gene TRBJ1-6; 7 bases fit TRBD1. The ends lost 6 bases at V and 7 bases at J; junction bases unmatched: 6. This CDR3 comprises 14 residues.

This rearrangement joins TRBV25-1 to TRBJ2-3; tentatively, D is TRBD1 (6 bases). CDR3 size: 16 residues. CDR1 MGHDK and CDR2 SYGVNS come from the germline V gene. The V end lost 4 bases, the J end lost 1 base, and 15 bases lay between the germline ends. CDR3 sequence: CASSVKQGFGTDTQYF. The CDR3 nucleotides are TGTGCCAGCAGTGTTAAACAGGGCTTTGGCACAGATACGCAGTATTTT.

This clonotype was recorded a few times. This chain uses TRBV29-1 with TRBJ2-2, with D unclear. The CDR3 is 13 amino acids. V was clipped by 3 bases and J by 1 base, with 6 bases between them. Per the germline V gene, CDR1 is SQVTM and CDR2 is ANQGSEA. The CDR3 bases are TGCAGCGTTGAGGCGGTGAACACCGGGGAGCTGTTTTTT. It encodes CSVEAVNTGELFF.

This clonotype was recorded a few times. The chain employs TRBV7-2 and TRBJ2-2; D is possibly TRBD1 or TRBD2 (5 bases each). This CDR3 has 13 amino acids. Trimming removed 7 bases from V and 1 base from J, with 7 bases in between. CDR1 is SGHTA and CDR2 is FQGNSA in the germline V gene. CDR3 DNA sequence: TGTGCCAGCATGGGGGTGAACACCGGGGAGCTGTTTTTT. It translates to CASMGVNTGELFF.

This clonotype was seen only a few times. J is TRBJ2-1 and V is TRBV29-1; TRBD1 matches at 7 bases. The CDR3 loop spans 11 amino acids. Germline CDR1 is SQVTM and CDR2 is ANQGSEA. CDR3 sequence reads: CSSTGLNEQFF. The CDR3 DNA sequence: TGCAGTTCGACAGGGCTCAATGAGCAGTTCTTC.

This chain joins TRBV29-1 and TRBJ2-1, with a possible D match to TRBD2 (5 bases). V was trimmed by 6 bases and J by 2 bases, leaving 11 bases between them. The germline V gene has CDR1 SQVTM and CDR2 ANQGSEA. The CDR3 extends over 13 amino acids. The CDR3 spells CSVATSPYNEQFF. The CDR3, as DNA: TGCAGCGTGGCCACTAGTCCCTACAATGAGCAGTTCTTC.

The rearrangement uses TRBV27 and TRBJ1-5; a weak D match, TRBD1 (6 bases). The V end lost 5 bases, the J end lost 4 bases, and 18 bases lay between the germline ends. The CDR3 contains 16 residues. Germline CDR1 is MNHEY and CDR2 is SMNVEV (reference sequence). CDR3 sequence (DNA): TGTGCCAGCAGTCCCCTAACCGACAGGCTGAATCAGCCCCAGCATTTT. Encoded protein: CASSPLTDRLNQPQHF.

This clonotype has ten or more counts. J is TRBJ2-2 and V is TRBV28; 7 bases align to TRBD1. CDR1 and CDR2 (germline): MDHEN, SYDVKM. V trimming: 6 bases; J trimming: 4 bases; junction bases outside the gene matches: 8. The CDR3 consists of 15 residues. In DNA, the CDR3 is TGTGCCAGCAGGAGCCTCAGGGGGAGCACCGGGGAGCTGTTTTTT. This translates into CASRSLRGSTGELFF.

This clonotype was seen only a few times. The V gene is TRBV4-1, the J gene TRBJ1-5, with D hard to call. V lost 2 bases and J 3 bases, leaving 8 bases between the germline ends. Germline V lookup: CDR1 MGHRA, CDR2 YSYEKL. The CDR3 has 14 residues. This chain's CDR3 is CASSQRDNNQPQHF. The CDR3 DNA is TGCGCCAGCAGCCAACGGGATAACAATCAGCCCCAGCATTTT.

V gene TRBV7-2 combines with J gene TRBJ2-2; D is unclear. V gave up 2 bases and J gave up 4 bases, with 5 bases separating them. Germline CDR1 reads SGHTA; CDR2 reads FQGNSA. This CDR3 contains 13 residues. The CDR3 region has the DNA TGTGCCAGCAGCTTAAGCCTCACCGGGGAGCTGTTTTTT. This encodes CASSLSLTGELFF.

The rearrangement uses TRBV7-9 and TRBJ2-3, with 11 bases that match TRBD1. The CDR3 has 16 residues. Looked up from germline, CDR1 is SEHNR and CDR2 is FQNEAQ (reference sequence). The J segment lost 4 bases and the V segment lost 5 bases, leaving 8 bases of the junction unmatched. The CDR3 DNA is TGTGCCAGCAGCCTGCTGGACAGGGGGCCGGCAGATACGCAGTATTTT. Amino acids: CASSLLDRGPADTQYF.

This clonotype was seen a handful of times. This chain joins TRBV29-1 and TRBJ2-2, with TRBD2 identical over 11 bases. Germline CDR1 SQVTM, CDR2 ANQGSEA. V gave up 7 bases and J gave up 7 bases; unmatched junction bases: 11. The CDR3 consists of 15 residues. CDR3 bases: TGCAGCGCCCCGACTAGCGGGGCAGAGGGCGGGGAGCTGTTTTTT. It yields the protein CSAPTSGAEGGELFF.

The chain joins TRBV24-1 to TRBJ2-2; no clear D gene. Germline assignment: CDR1 KGHDR and CDR2 SFDVKD. V was shortened by 9 bases and J by 0 bases, with 7 bases between the two germline ends. CDR3 length: 13 residues. CDR3 region: CATGPTNTGELFF. Here the CDR3 DNA reads TGTGCCACCGGACCGACGAACACCGGGGAGCTGTTTTTT.

This clonotype was seen only a few times. The chain combines TRBV18 with TRBJ2-2; 7 bases fit TRBD1. The CDR3 is made up of 15 amino acids. After removal of 6 bases from V and 5 bases from J, the junction contained 9 bases not matched to a gene. Germline V gene lookup returns CDR1 KGHSH and CDR2 LQKENI. In DNA form, the CDR3 reads TGTGCCAGCTCGCGAAGGGGGCGCAGGACCGGGGAGCTGTTTTTT. It yields the protein CASSRRGRRTGELFF.

This clonotype was seen repeatedly, ten times or more. CDR3 in amino acids: CASSHTLAGGGSYNEQFF. CDR3 sequence (DNA): TGCGCCAGCAGCCATACCCTAGCGGGGGGGGGTTCCTACAATGAGCAGTTCTTC. V gene TRBV4-1 combines with J gene TRBJ2-1, with 12 bases that match TRBD2. CDR3 length: 18 amino acids. The V segment lost 3 bases and the J segment 1 base; nucleotides outside the gene matches: 7. Germline V gene data show CDR1 as MGHRA and CDR2 as YSYEKL.

J is TRBJ1-5 and V is TRBV7-2; 7 positions match TRBD1. The germline CDR1 and CDR2 sequences are SGHTA and FQGNSA. The CDR3 loop spans 16 amino acids. Germline trimming cut 0 bases from V and 7 bases from J; bases unmatched to any gene: 9. The CDR3: CASSLAGGNGLQPQHF. CDR3 DNA sequence: TGTGCCAGCAGCTTAGCAGGGGGCAATGGTTTACAGCCCCAGCATTTT.

This clonotype was recorded a few times. The chain has TRBV7-6 and TRBJ2-3; a possible D gene is TRBD2 (6 bases). In germline, CDR1 is SGHVS, CDR2 FNYEAQ. The CDR3 covers 16 residues. V dropped 1 base and J dropped 3 bases, with 14 bases sitting between them. Here the CDR3 DNA reads TGTGCCAGCAGCTTAGAATCGGCGGGGAGGACAGATACGCAGTATTTT. Amino acids: CASSLESAGRTDTQYF.

The chain joins TRBV12-3 or TRBV12-4 to TRBJ2-7, with 8 positions matching TRBD2. The CDR3 totals 12 residues. The V segment lost 6 bases and the J segment 6 bases; nucleotides outside the gene matches: 4. CDR3 nucleotides: TGTGCCAGCAGAAGCGGGGGAGGCGAGCAGTACTTC. This gives the protein CASRSGGGEQYF.

This clonotype was detected only a few times. The chain combines TRBV19 with TRBJ1-1, with D possibly being TRBD1 (6 bases). The length of the CDR3 is 14 residues. The V and J ends lost 5 bases and 5 bases respectively, with 15 bases between them. The germline V gene encodes CDR1 LNHDA and CDR2 SQIVND (reference sequence). The CDR3 here is CASSVTTGRTEAFF. In DNA, the CDR3 is TGTGCCAGTAGTGTTACAACAGGGCGTACTGAAGCTTTCTTT.

The chain couples TRBV4-1 to TRBJ2-7; the D is unclear. Trimming cost V 1 base and J 0 bases, with 10 bases left between them. The CDR3 covers 15 residues. In germline, CDR1 is MGHRA, CDR2 YSYEKL. The CDR3, as DNA: TGCGCCAGCAGCCAAGGGACCGATGTCTCCTACGAGCAGTACGTC. The encoded protein is CASSQGTDVSYEQYV.

This clonotype occurred a few times. V gene TRBV7-6 combines with J gene TRBJ2-1, with 8 nucleotides matching TRBD1. The CDR3 runs 16 residues. Germline V CDR1 and CDR2: SGHVS, FNYEAQ. The junction had 16 bases not matched to a gene; V was cut back by 6 bases and J by 9 bases. The CDR3 spells CASRPHRDRWDTEQFF. CDR3 bases: TGTGCCAGCAGGCCTCACCGGGACAGGTGGGATACTGAGCAGTTCTTC.

The V gene is TRBV4-1, the J gene TRBJ2-7; 12 bases agree with TRBD2. Germline assignment: CDR1 MGHRA and CDR2 YSYEKL. The CDR3 totals 15 residues. V trimming: 5 bases; J trimming: 3 bases; junction bases outside the gene matches: 5. Written as DNA, the CDR3 is TGCGCCAGCAGCAAACTAGCGGGGGGTATCTACGAGCAGTACTTC. Translating it yields CASSKLAGGIYEQYF.

This clonotype was seen at least ten times. The V gene is TRBV6-5, the J gene TRBJ1-6; D may be TRBD1 (5 bases). The CDR3 has 14 amino acids. Trimming removed 6 bases at V and 7 bases at J, with 13 bases between. Germline values: CDR1 MNHEY, CDR2 SVGAGI. CDR3 sequence: CASSNWGENSPLHF. The CDR3 coding sequence is TGTGCCAGCAGCAACTGGGGGGAGAATTCACCCCTCCACTTT.

This clonotype has a handful of counts. The chain combines TRBV12-3 or TRBV12-4 with TRBJ1-1; D uncertain. The CDR3 is 13 residues long. Trimming shortened V by 4 bases and J by 7 bases, and 13 bases separated the two germline ends. CDR3 sequence reads: CASSSSLGGEAFF. DNA of the CDR3: TGTGCCAGCAGTTCATCCCTGGGAGGTGAAGCTTTCTTT.